The text below deals with one T cell receptor (beta chain). Antigen specificity is unknown. The entry originates in a study of T cells after yellow fever vaccination. The CDR3 sequence is 14 residues long. CDR1 and CDR2 (germline): MNHEY, SVGAGI. The ends lost 5 bases at V and 3 bases at J; junction bases unmatched: 5. TCRdb processed the 5' RACE reads anew with MiXCR; each CDR3 protein has one entry. Of around 340,000 distinct CDR3 sequences in the sample, roughly an eighth were seen once. Overall study results and limits: Most clones from primary vaccination were detected again post-booster (roughly 96% CD4, 88% CD8). Overlap between CD4 and CD8 compartments was detected for a small share of clonotypes.

The sample was CD4+ T cells sorted from PBMCs, taken 15 days after the yellow fever booster vaccination. This clonotype was sampled from a man between 18 and 35 years old who received the YFV17D yellow fever vaccine. The chain recombines TRBV6-5 with TRBJ1-2; TRBD1 matches at 8 bases. CDR3 loop: CASSRDRHYYGYTF. The CDR3 DNA is TGTGCCAGCAGTCGGGACAGGCACTACTATGGCTACACCTTC.